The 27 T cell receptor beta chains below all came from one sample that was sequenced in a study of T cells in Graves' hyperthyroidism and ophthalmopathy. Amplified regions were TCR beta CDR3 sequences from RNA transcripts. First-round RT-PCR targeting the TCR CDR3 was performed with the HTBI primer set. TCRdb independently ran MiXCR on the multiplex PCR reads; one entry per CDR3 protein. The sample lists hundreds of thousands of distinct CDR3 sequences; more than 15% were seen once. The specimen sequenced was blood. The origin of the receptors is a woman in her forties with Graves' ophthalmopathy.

This chain's CDR3 is CASSFGSTQETQYF. The CDR3, as DNA: TGTGCCAGCAGTTTCGGCTCCACACAAGAGACCCAGTACTTC. The J gene is TRBJ2-5, the V gene TRBV12-3 or TRBV12-4; no firm D call. The CDR3 has 14 residues. Trimming removed 3 bases at V and 2 bases at J, with 10 bases between.

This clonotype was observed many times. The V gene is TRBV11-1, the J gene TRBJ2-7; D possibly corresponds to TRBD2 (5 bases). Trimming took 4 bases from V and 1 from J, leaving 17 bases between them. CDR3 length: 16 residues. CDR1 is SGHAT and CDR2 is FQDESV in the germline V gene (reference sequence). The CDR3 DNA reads TGTGCCAGCAGCTCGACCACCCCCGGGATGTCCTACGAGCAGTACTTC. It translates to CASSSTTPGMSYEQYF. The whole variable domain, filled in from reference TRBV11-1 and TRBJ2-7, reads EAEVAQSPRYKITEKSQAVAFWCDPISGHATLYWYRQILGQGPELLVQFQDESVVDDSQLPKDRFSAERLKGVDSTLKIQPAELGDSAMYLCASSSTTPGMSYEQYFGPGTRLTVT.

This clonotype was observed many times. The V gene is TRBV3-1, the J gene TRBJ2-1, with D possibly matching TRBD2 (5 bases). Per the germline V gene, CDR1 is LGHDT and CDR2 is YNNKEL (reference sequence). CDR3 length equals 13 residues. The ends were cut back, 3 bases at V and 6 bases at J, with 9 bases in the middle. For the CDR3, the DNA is TGTGCCAGCAGCCAGACCGGGGTCAATGAGCAGTTCTTC. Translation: CASSQTGVNEQFF.

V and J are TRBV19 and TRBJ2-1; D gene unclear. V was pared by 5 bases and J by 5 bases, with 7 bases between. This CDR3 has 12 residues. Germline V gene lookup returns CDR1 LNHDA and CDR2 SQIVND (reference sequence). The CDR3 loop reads CASSYRNNEQFF. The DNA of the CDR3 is TGTGCCAGTAGTTACCGGAACAATGAGCAGTTCTTC.

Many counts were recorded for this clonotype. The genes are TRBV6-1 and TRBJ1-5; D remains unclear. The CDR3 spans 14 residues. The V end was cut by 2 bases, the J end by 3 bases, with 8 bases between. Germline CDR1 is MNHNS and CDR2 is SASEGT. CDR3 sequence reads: CASSEFSFNQPQHF. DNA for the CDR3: TGTGCCAGCAGTGAATTCAGCTTCAATCAGCCCCAGCATTTT.

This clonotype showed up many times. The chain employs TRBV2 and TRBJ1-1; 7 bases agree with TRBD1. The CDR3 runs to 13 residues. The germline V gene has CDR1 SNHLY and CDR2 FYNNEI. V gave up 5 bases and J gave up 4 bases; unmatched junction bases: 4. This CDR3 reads CASSTTGPTEAFF. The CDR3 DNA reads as TGTGCCAGCAGTACGACAGGGCCCACTGAAGCTTTCTTT.

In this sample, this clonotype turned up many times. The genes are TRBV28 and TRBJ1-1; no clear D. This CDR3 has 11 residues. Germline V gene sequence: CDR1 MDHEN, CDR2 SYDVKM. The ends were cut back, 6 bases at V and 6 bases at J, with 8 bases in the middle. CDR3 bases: TGTGCCAGCAGATACGGCTCTGAAGCTTTCTTT. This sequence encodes CASRYGSEAFF.

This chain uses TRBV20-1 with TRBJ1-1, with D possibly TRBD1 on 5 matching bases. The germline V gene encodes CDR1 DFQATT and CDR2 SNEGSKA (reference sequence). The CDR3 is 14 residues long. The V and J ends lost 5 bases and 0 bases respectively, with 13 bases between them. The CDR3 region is CSAHREGMNTEAFF. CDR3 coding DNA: TGCAGTGCTCACCGGGAGGGGATGAACACTGAAGCTTTCTTT.

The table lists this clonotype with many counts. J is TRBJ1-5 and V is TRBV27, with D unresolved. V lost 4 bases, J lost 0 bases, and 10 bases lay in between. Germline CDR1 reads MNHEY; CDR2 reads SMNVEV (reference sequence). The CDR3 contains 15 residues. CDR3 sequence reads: CASSSAGSSNQPQHF. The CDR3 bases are TGTGCCAGCAGTTCAGCTGGGTCTAGCAATCAGCCCCAGCATTTT.

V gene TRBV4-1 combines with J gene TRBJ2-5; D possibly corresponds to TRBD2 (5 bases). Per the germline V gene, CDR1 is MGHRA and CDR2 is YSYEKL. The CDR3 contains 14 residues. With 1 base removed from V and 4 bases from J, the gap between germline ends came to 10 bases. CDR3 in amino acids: CASSQGLNPETQYF. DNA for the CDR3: TGCGCCAGCAGCCAAGGACTAAACCCAGAGACCCAGTACTTC.

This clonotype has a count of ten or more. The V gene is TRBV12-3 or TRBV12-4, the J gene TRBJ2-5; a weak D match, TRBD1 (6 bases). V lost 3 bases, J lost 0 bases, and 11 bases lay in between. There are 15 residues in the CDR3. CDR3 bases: TGTGCCAGCAGTTTGGCCGGACAGAACCAAGAGACCCAGTACTTC. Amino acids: CASSLAGQNQETQYF.

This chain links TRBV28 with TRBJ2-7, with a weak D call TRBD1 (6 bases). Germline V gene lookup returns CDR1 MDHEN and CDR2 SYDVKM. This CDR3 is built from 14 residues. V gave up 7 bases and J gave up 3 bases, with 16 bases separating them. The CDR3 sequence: CASTPGTKDYEQYF. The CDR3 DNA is TGTGCCAGCACCCCCGGGACAAAGGACTACGAGCAGTACTTC.

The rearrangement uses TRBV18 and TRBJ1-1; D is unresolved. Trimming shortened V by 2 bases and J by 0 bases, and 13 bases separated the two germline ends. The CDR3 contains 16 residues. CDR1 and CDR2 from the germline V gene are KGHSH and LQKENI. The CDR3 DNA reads TGTGCCAGCTCACCATTATCCAAGGTGATGAACACTGAAGCTTTCTTT. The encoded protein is CASSPLSKVMNTEAFF.

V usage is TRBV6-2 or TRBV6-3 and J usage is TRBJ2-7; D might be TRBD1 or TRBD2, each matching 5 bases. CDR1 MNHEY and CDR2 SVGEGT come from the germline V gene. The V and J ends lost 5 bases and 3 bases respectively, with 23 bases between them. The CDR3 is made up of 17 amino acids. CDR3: CASSGRETSGRGYEQYF. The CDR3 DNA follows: TGTGCCAGCAGTGGCCGGGAAACATCGGGACGAGGCTACGAGCAGTACTTC.

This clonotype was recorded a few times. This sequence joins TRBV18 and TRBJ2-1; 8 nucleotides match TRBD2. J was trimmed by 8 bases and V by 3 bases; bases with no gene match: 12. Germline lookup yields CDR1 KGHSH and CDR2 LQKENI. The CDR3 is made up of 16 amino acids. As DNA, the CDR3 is TGTGCCAGCTCACCTTTTAAAGCGGGAGAGAGCTATGAGCAGTTCTTC. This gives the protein CASSPFKAGESYEQFF.

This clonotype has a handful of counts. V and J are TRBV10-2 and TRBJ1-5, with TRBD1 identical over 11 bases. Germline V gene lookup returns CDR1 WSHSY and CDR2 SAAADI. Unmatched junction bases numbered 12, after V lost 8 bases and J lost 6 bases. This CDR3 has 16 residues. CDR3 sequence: CASADRGLGGSQPQHF. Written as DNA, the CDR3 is TGCGCCAGCGCGGACAGGGGGCTTGGGGGGAGTCAGCCCCAGCATTTT.

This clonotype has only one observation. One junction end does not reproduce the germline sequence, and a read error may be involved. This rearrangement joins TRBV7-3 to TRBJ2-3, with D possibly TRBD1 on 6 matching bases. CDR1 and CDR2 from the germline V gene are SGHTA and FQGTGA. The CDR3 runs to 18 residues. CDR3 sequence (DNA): TGTGCCAGCAGCTTAACTTCGTCTGGGACAAGACACACAGATACGCAGTGTTTT. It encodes CASSLTSSGTRHTDTQCF.

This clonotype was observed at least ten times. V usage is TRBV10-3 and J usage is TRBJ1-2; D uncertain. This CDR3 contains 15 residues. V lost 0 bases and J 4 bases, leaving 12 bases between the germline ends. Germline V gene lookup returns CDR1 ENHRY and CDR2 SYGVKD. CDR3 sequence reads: CAISESIGRTYGYTF. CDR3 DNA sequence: TGTGCCATCAGTGAGTCGATTGGAAGGACCTATGGCTACACCTTC.

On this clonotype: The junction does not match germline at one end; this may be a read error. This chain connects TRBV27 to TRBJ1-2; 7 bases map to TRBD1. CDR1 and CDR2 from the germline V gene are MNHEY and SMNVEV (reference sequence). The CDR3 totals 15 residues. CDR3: CASGFLSGQSHGYTF. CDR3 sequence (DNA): TGTGCCAGCGGTTTCCTCTCGGGACAGAGCCATGGCTACACCTTC.

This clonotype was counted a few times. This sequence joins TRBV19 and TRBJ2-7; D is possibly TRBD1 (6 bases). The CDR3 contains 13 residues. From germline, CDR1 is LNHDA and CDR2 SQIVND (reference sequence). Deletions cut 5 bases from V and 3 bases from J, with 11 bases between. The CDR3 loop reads CASSRTDFYEQYF. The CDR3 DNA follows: TGTGCCAGTAGTCGGACAGACTTCTACGAGCAGTACTTC.

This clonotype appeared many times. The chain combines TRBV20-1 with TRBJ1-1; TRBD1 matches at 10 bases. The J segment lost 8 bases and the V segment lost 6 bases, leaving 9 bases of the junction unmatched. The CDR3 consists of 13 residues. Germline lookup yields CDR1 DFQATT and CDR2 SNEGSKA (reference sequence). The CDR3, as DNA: TGCAGTGCCGTCTTCGACAGGGGGCTAGAAGCTTTCTTT. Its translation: CSAVFDRGLEAFF.

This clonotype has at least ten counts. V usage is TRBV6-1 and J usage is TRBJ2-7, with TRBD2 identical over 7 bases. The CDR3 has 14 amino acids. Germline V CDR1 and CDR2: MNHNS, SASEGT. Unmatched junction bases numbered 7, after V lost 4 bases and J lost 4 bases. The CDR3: CASSVREVGYEQYF. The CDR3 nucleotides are TGTGCCAGCAGTGTACGGGAGGTAGGGTACGAGCAGTACTTC.

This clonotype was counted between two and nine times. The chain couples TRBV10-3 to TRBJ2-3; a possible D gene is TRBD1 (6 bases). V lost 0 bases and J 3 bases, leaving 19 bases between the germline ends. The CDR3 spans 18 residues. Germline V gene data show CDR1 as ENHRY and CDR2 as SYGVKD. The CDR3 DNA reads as TGTGCCATCAGTGAGTCGAATTTAGGGCAGGGGATGACAGATACGCAGTATTTT. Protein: CAISESNLGQGMTDTQYF.

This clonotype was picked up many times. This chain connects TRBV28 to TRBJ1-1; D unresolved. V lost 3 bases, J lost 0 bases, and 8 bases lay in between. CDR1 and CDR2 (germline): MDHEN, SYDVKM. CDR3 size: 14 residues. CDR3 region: CASSLRLLNTEAFF. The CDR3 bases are TGTGCCAGCAGTTTGCGCCTACTGAACACTGAAGCTTTCTTT. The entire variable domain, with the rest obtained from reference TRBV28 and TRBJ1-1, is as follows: DVKVTQSSRYLVKRTGEKVFLECVQDMDHENMFWYRQDPGLGLRLIYFSYDVKMKEKGDIPEGYSVSREKKERFSLILESASTNQTSMYLCASSLRLLNTEAFFGQGTRLTVV.

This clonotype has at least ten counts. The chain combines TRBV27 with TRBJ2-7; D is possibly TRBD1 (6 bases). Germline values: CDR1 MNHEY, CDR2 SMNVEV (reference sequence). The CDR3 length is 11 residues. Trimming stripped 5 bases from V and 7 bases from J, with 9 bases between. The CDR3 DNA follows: TGTGCCAGCAGTACCCAGGGGGAGCAGTACTTC. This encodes CASSTQGEQYF.

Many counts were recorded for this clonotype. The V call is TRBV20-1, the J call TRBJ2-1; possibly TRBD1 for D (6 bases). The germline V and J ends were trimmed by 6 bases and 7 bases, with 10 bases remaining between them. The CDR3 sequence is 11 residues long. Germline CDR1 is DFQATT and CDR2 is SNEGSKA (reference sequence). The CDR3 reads CSAPQGNEQFF. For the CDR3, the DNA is TGCAGTGCCCCACAGGGTAATGAGCAGTTCTTC.

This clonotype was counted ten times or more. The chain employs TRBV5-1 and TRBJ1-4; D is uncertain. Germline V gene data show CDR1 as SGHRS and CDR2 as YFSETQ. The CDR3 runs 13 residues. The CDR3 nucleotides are TGCGCTTCCCCCGATGGATCGGACGAAAAACTGTTTTTT. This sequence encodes CASPDGSDEKLFF.